This is a list of T cell receptor beta chains from one sample in a study of blood T cells in healthy people across ages. MiXCR, run by TCRdb on the 5' RACE reads, gives a single entry per CDR3 protein. Of some 890,000 distinct CDR3 sequences in the sample, just under 30% were seen once. These same records also appear under a second study, on T cells of mothers and their children.

Input material: blood. The receptors here all came from a middle-aged woman in good health. The CDR3 runs from the conserved cysteine through the conserved F or W. The D gene is left open where the match is weak. Clone size is given for some rows only: seen once, a few or many times, or a class if the clone is expanded.

D: .; V: TRBV18; size: .; J: TRBJ2-1; DNA: TGTGCCAGCTCACCGCCTAGTGTGAATAAGCAGTTCTTC; CDR3: CASSPPSVNKQFF
D: TRBD2; V: TRBV7-2; size: once; J: TRBJ2-5; DNA: TGTGCCAGCAGCTTAATGTCTAGCGGGGTTGGGACCCAGTACTTC; CDR3: CASSLMSSGVGTQYF
D: TRBD2; V: TRBV7-2; size: few; J: TRBJ2-7; DNA: TGTGCCAGCAGCCCACTAGCGGCGGGACTCTACGAGCAGTACTTC; CDR3: CASSPLAAGLYEQYF
D: TRBD2; V: TRBV7-3; size: many; J: TRBJ2-3; DNA: TGTGCCAGCAGCTTTGGCGGGGGGGGCACAGATACGCAGTATTTT; CDR3: CASSFGGGGTDTQYF
D: TRBD1; V: TRBV4-1; size: .; J: TRBJ2-1; DNA: TGCGCCAGCAGCCGCCCGCCCGGGACAGGGAATTTCAATGAGCAGTTCTTC; CDR3: CASSRPPGTGNFNEQFF
D: TRBD1; V: TRBV18; size: many; J: TRBJ2-7; DNA: TGTGCCAGCTCACGAAACAGGGGGGAGTCCTACGAGCAGTACTTC; CDR3: CASSRNRGESYEQYF
D: .; V: TRBV12-3/TRBV12-4; size: .; J: TRBJ1-4; DNA: TGTGCCAGCAGTTGGAGGTCTAATGAAAAACTGTTTTTT; CDR3: CASSWRSNEKLFF
D: TRBD1; V: TRBV20-1; size: .; J: TRBJ2-1; DNA: TGCAGTGCTAGAGATGCTCGGGACAGCCAAGAGACCCAGTTCTTC; CDR3: CSARDARDSQETQFF
D: .; V: TRBV14; size: .; J: TRBJ2-4; DNA: TGTGCCAGCAGCCCCAATCTAGGTTTCAACATTCAGTACTTC; CDR3: CASSPNLGFNIQYF
D: .; V: TRBV5-1; size: .; J: TRBJ2-7; DNA: TGCGCCAGCAGTAGGGTCGCAGGGACCTACGAGCAGTACTTC; CDR3: CASSRVAGTYEQYF
D: .; V: TRBV28; size: few; J: TRBJ1-1; DNA: TGTGCCAGCAGCTGGACACAACTTGAAGCTTTCTTT; CDR3: CASSWTQLEAFF
D: TRBD1; V: TRBV29-1; size: .; J: TRBJ1-2; DNA: TGCAGCGTTGCACCGGGACAGGGGAGGGGCTACACCTTC; CDR3: CSVAPGQGRGYTF
D: .; V: TRBV28; size: once; J: TRBJ2-7; DNA: TGTGCCAGCAGTTGGGGAATCTACGAGCAGTACTTC; CDR3: CASSWGIYEQYF
D: .; V: TRBV7-2; size: many; J: TRBJ2-7; DNA: TGTGCCAGCAGCTTCCGGGACACTCTCTACGAGCAGTACTTC; CDR3: CASSFRDTLYEQYF
D: .; V: TRBV20-1; size: many; J: TRBJ2-1; DNA: TGCAGTGCTAGGGCAGACGTAACCCCTGAGCAGTTCTTC; CDR3: CSARADVTPEQFF
D: TRBD2; V: TRBV7-2; size: .; J: TRBJ2-3; DNA: TGTGCCAGCAGCCCTCGGCTAGCGGTCACAGATACGCAGTATTTT; CDR3: CASSPRLAVTDTQYF
D: .; V: TRBV7-9; size: .; J: TRBJ1-2; DNA: TGTGCCAGCAGCTTAGCCCGACAGCTTGGCTACACCTTC; CDR3: CASSLARQLGYTF
D: .; V: TRBV10-3; size: few; J: TRBJ2-7; DNA: TGTGCCATCAGTGAGGGGTACGAGCAGTACTTC; CDR3: CAISEGYEQYF
D: TRBD1; V: TRBV6-2/TRBV6-3; size: few; J: TRBJ1-6; DNA: TGTGCCAGCAGTGATACAGGGGGTTATTCACCCCTCCACTTT; CDR3: CASSDTGGYSPLHF